Below are 15 T cell receptor beta chains sequenced from a single sample in a study of shared clonotypes between healthy human individuals (TCRdb year 2020). Library creation used the immunoSEQ multiplex PCR assay. The table was pulled from immuneACCESS by TCRdb, which kept in-frame rearrangements only. Such tables lose some clones; where checked, under half of the loss comes from unresolved V genes, and the rest has no known cause. The sample contains 2.5 million or so clones, just over 90% of them found a single time. The ten top clones hold over 0.12% of the sample. The sample taken for sequencing was naive CD4+ T cells sorted from blood. The cell subset or site label, read with the paper, signifies: CD45RA+ positively selected. The source is a man between 18 and 29 years old in good health.

This chain joins TRBV30 and TRBJ2-2; D might be TRBD1 or TRBD2, each matching 5 bases. The CDR3 is made up of 15 amino acids. Deletions cut 0 bases from V and 3 bases from J, with 11 bases between. Germline V lookup: CDR1 GTSNPN, CDR2 SVGIG (reference sequence). CDR3 loop: CAWSVRGWYTGELFF. CDR3 in DNA: TGTGCCTGGAGTGTACGGGGCTGGTACACCGGGGAGCTGTTTTTT. The full variable domain, in which reference TRBV30 and TRBJ2-2 provide the parts outside the CDR3, is SQTIHQWPATLVQPVGSPLSLECTVEGTSNPNLYWYRQAAGRGLQLLFYSVGIGQISSEVPQNLSASRPQDRQFILSSKKLLLSDSGFYLCAWSVRGWYTGELFFGEGSRLTVL.

The chain combines TRBV27 with TRBJ1-6; D not certain. V lost 5 bases and J lost 6, with 11 bases in between. The germline gives CDR1 MNHEY, CDR2 SMNVEV (reference sequence). The CDR3 totals 14 residues. The CDR3 DNA reads TGTGCCAGCAGTGACGGGGTAGGTAATTCACCCCTCCACTTT. Its protein is CASSDGVGNSPLHF.

The V call is TRBV29-1, the J call TRBJ2-3, with no clear D. V gave up 5 bases and J gave up 4 bases, with 10 bases separating them. This CDR3 spans 12 amino acids. Germline CDR1 and CDR2: SQVTM and ANQGSEA. The CDR3 sequence is CSVSQRPDTQYF. CDR3 coding DNA: TGCAGCGTTTCCCAAAGGCCAGATACGCAGTATTTT.

CDR3 in amino acids: CASSRTSVSRKGNEQFF. The CDR3 coding sequence is TGTGCCAGCAGTCGGACTTCAGTATCTCGGAAGGGCAATGAGCAGTTCTTC. The V gene is TRBV28, the J gene TRBJ2-1; tentative D call: TRBD2 (5 bases). CDR1 and CDR2 (germline): MDHEN, SYDVKM. V was shortened by 5 bases and J by 6 bases, with 23 bases between the two germline ends. The CDR3 is 17 amino acids.

The chain combines TRBV19 with TRBJ1-5; 7 positions match TRBD1. CDR1 and CDR2 from the germline V gene are LNHDA and SQIVND (reference sequence). The CDR3 totals 16 residues. With V trimmed by 2 bases and J by 1 base, 5 bases remained unmatched. This chain's CDR3 is CASSIPRGLSNQPQHF. CDR3 coding DNA: TGTGCCAGTAGTATACCGAGGGGGCTGAGCAATCAGCCCCAGCATTTT.

The chain recombines TRBV30 with TRBJ2-5; TRBD1 might be the D (6 bases). CDR1 and CDR2 (germline): GTSNPN, SVGIG (reference sequence). This CDR3 contains 13 residues. V dropped 4 bases and J dropped 2 bases, with 11 bases sitting between them. This CDR3 reads CAWMGQGQETQYF. CDR3 bases: TGTGCCTGGATGGGGCAGGGGCAAGAGACCCAGTACTTC.

The chain uses TRBV9 and TRBJ2-3; the D gene is possibly TRBD2 (6 bases). Deletions cut 3 bases from V and 2 bases from J, with 13 bases between. Germline CDR1 is SGDLS and CDR2 is YYNGEE. The CDR3 runs to 15 residues. The CDR3 DNA sequence: TGTGCCAGCAGCGGCAGACTAGGCCCCACAGATACGCAGTATTTT. It is translated as CASSGRLGPTDTQYF.

V usage is TRBV10-3 and J usage is TRBJ1-6; 8 bases fit TRBD1. The germline CDR1 and CDR2 sequences are ENHRY and SYGVKD. The J segment lost 10 bases and the V segment lost 2 bases, leaving 7 bases of the junction unmatched. This CDR3 spans 15 amino acids. The CDR3: CAISETGQGSSPLHF. The CDR3 bases are TGTGCCATCAGTGAGACCGGACAGGGTAGCTCACCCCTCCACTTT.

This clone was found a few times. The chain links TRBV9 to TRBJ2-5; D gene uncertain. With 0 bases removed from V and 2 bases from J, the gap between germline ends came to 8 bases. The germline V gene has CDR1 SGDLS and CDR2 YYNGEE. This CDR3 has 14 residues. DNA of the CDR3: TGTGCCAGCAGCGTAGGGCAGCAACAAGAGACCCAGTACTTC. Its protein product is CASSVGQQQETQYF.

J is TRBJ2-2 and V is TRBV18; TRBD2 aligns across 9 bases. Germline V gene data show CDR1 as KGHSH and CDR2 as LQKENI. After removal of 6 bases from V and 5 bases from J, the junction contained 10 bases not matched to a gene. This CDR3 region has 16 residues. The CDR3 sequence is CASSPELTSGTGELFF. The CDR3 bases are TGTGCCAGCTCCCCCGAACTTACTAGCGGGACCGGGGAGCTGTTTTTT.

In its sample, this clone was seen once. V is TRBV5-4 and J is TRBJ2-4; 16 nucleotides match TRBD2. The CDR3 extends over 19 amino acids. Germline lookup yields CDR1 SGHNT and CDR2 YYREEE (reference sequence). J lost 2 bases, V lost 4 bases, and 9 bases had no gene match. The CDR3, as DNA: TGTGCCAGCAGCACCGGGACTAGCGGGGGGGCCGGATCCAAAAACATTCAGTACTTC. Translating gives CASSTGTSGGAGSKNIQYF.

This chain uses TRBV7-2 with TRBJ2-4, with a weak D call TRBD1 (6 bases). Germline V gene sequence: CDR1 SGHTA, CDR2 FQGNSA. The CDR3 loop spans 17 amino acids. Deletions cut 2 bases from V and 1 base from J, with 15 bases between. The CDR3 loop is CASSLTGTKLAKNIQYF. CDR3 sequence (DNA): TGTGCCAGCAGCTTAACGGGGACAAAACTCGCCAAAAACATTCAGTACTTC. Looking up the rest from reference TRBV7-2 and TRBJ2-4 gives the full variable domain: GAGVSQSPSNKVTEKGKDVELRCDPISGHTALYWYRQSLGQGLEFLIYFQGNSAPDKSGLPSDRFSAERTGGSVSTLTIQRTQQEDSAVYLCASSLTGTKLAKNIQYFGAGTRLSVL.

This rearrangement joins TRBV5-4 to TRBJ1-4; weak D call: TRBD1 (5 bases). CDR1 and CDR2 from the germline V gene are SGHNT and YYREEE (reference sequence). Trimming removed 3 bases at V and 8 bases at J, with 14 bases between. This CDR3 comprises 14 residues. This CDR3 reads CASSSGTQIEKLFF. In DNA, the CDR3 is TGTGCCAGCAGCTCCGGGACGCAGATCGAAAAACTGTTTTTT. Supplemented by reference TRBV5-4 and TRBJ1-4, the full variable domain reads ETGVTQSPTHLIKTRGQQVTLRCSSQSGHNTVSWYQQALGQGPQFIFQYYREEENGRGNFPPRFSGLQFPNYSSELNVNALELDDSALYLCASSSGTQIEKLFFGSGTQLSVL.

J is TRBJ2-7 and V is TRBV14, with 7 bases lining up with TRBD1. After removal of 3 bases from V and 3 bases from J, the junction contained 8 bases not matched to a gene. CDR1 and CDR2 (germline): SGHDN, FVKESK. This CDR3 region has 15 residues. As DNA, the CDR3 is TGTGCCAGCAGCCACCCCTGGACAGGAGTCTACGAGCAGTACTTC. Protein product: CASSHPWTGVYEQYF.

This clone was picked up one time. The chain has TRBV28 and TRBJ1-1, with 11 bases identical to TRBD1. The V and J ends lost 5 bases and 10 bases, in that order; junction bases with no gene match: 12. Germline V gene data show CDR1 as MDHEN and CDR2 as SYDVKM. This CDR3 has 15 amino acids. The CDR3 loop is CASSRSGQGEIGAFF. In DNA form, the CDR3 reads TGTGCCAGCAGTCGCTCGGGACAGGGGGAGATCGGAGCTTTCTTT.